One sample yielded the 24 T cell receptor beta chains listed below, sequenced in a study of T-cell memory formation after mild COVID-19. In TCRdb, the 5' RACE reads were re-called with MiXCR into one record per CDR3 protein. The sample records hundreds of thousands of distinct CDR3 sequences, 20% being singletons. The sequenced material came from PBMCs or a T cell subset sorted from them (not recorded which). The receptors derive from an adult woman who had mild COVID-19 (a few samples of this study predate the infection). Cell type and time point are not known.

The V and J genes are TRBV20-1 and TRBJ2-2; TRBD2 matches at 13 bases. CDR1 is DFQATT, CDR2 SNEGSKA, per germline (reference sequence). The CDR3 contains 18 residues. V dropped 6 bases and J dropped 5; count of bases not matched to a gene: 15. As DNA, the CDR3 is TGCAGTGCCAGTAGCCCTAAAACTAGCGGGGGGGCAACCGGGGAGCTGTTTTTT. It specifies CSASSPKTSGGATGELFF.

The V and J genes are TRBV7-8 and TRBJ2-7; 8 bases fit TRBD2. The CDR3 extends over 16 amino acids. The germline gives CDR1 SGHVS, CDR2 FQNEAQ. J gave up 0 bases and V 4 bases, and 8 bases lay outside the gene matches. The CDR3 DNA follows: TGTGCCAGCAGCTGGGGGGGAGCGGGGGACTCCTACGAGCAGTACTTC. Translation gives CASSWGGAGDSYEQYF.

This clonotype showed up just a few times. The chain uses TRBV11-2 and TRBJ2-7, with 12 nucleotides matching TRBD1. The CDR3 has 14 amino acids. After removal of 5 bases from V and 6 bases from J, the junction contained 5 bases not matched to a gene. From germline, CDR1 is SGHAT and CDR2 FQNNGV. The CDR3 coding sequence is TGTGCCAGCAGCCTGGGACAGGGGGCTTTCGAGCAGTACTTC. The encoded protein is CASSLGQGAFEQYF.

V usage is TRBV7-2 and J usage is TRBJ2-1, with a weak D call TRBD2 (5 bases). Per germline, CDR1 SGHTA and CDR2 FQGNSA. V was pared by 2 bases and J by 13 bases, with 15 bases between. The CDR3 totals 13 residues. CDR3 residues: CASSLKAAPAQFF. The CDR3 DNA follows: TGTGCCAGCAGCTTAAAAGCGGCCCCGGCTCAGTTCTTC.

V and J are TRBV10-3 and TRBJ1-2; the D is unclear. CDR1 and CDR2 (germline): ENHRY, SYGVKD. The CDR3 has 14 residues. The V end was cut by 5 bases, the J end by 0 bases, with 10 bases between. CDR3 in amino acids: CAISQGPSNYGYTF. CDR3 DNA: TGTGCCATCAGTCAAGGACCCTCTAACTATGGCTACACCTTC.

The sample holds a few counts of this clonotype. CDR3 DNA sequence: TGTGCCAGCGGACGACAGGGACTGAACACTGAAGCTTTCTTT. It translates to CASGRQGLNTEAFF. The rearrangement joins TRBV7-2 to TRBJ1-1; the match to TRBD1 covers 7 bases. With V trimmed by 8 bases and J by 0 bases, 6 bases remained unmatched. Germline V CDR1 and CDR2: SGHTA, FQGNSA. The CDR3 has 14 amino acids.

The chain recombines TRBV7-2 with TRBJ1-2; no clear D gene. Germline CDR1 SGHTA, CDR2 FQGNSA. The CDR3 sequence is 14 residues long. Deletions cut 0 bases from V and 4 bases from J, with 9 bases between. The CDR3 reads CASSLASGVYGYTF. As DNA, the CDR3 is TGTGCCAGCAGCTTAGCGTCCGGGGTCTATGGCTACACCTTC.

The V gene is TRBV5-1, the J gene TRBJ1-2; D not resolved. This CDR3 has 15 amino acids. Germline V lookup: CDR1 SGHRS, CDR2 YFSETQ. V was clipped by 0 bases and J by 3 bases, with 12 bases between them. This CDR3 reads CASSLGVMGDYGYTF. CDR3 nucleotide sequence: TGCGCCAGCAGCTTGGGGGTCATGGGTGACTATGGCTACACCTTC.

The CDR3, as DNA: TGTGCCAGTAGATTAATGGGCTACAATGAGCAGTTCTTC. Its protein product is CASRLMGYNEQFF. The chain employs TRBV19 and TRBJ2-1; D unclear. Germline V lookup: CDR1 LNHDA, CDR2 SQIVND (reference sequence). V gave up 6 bases and J gave up 3 bases, with 9 bases separating them. The CDR3 spans 13 residues.

This clonotype appeared a few times. This chain joins TRBV24-1 and TRBJ2-7; D might be TRBD1 (6 bases). This CDR3 is built from 13 residues. The V end was cut by 3 bases, the J end by 9 bases, with 14 bases between. Germline CDR1 and CDR2: KGHDR and SFDVKD. CDR3 region: CATSDERDNGQYF. CDR3 nucleotide sequence: TGTGCCACCAGTGATGAACGGGACAACGGGCAGTACTTC.

The chain employs TRBV24-1 and TRBJ2-1, with a weak D call TRBD2 (6 bases). This CDR3 is 18 amino acids long. Germline lookup yields CDR1 KGHDR and CDR2 SFDVKD. Trimming took off 0 bases at V and 0 bases at J, with 14 bases between the two ends. This chain's CDR3 is CATSDLVTSPSSYNEQFF. CDR3 sequence (DNA): TGTGCCACCAGTGATTTGGTCACTAGCCCCAGCTCCTACAATGAGCAGTTCTTC.

This clonotype was counted a few times. The V and J genes are TRBV9 and TRBJ2-7, with a weak D call TRBD2 (6 bases). Looked up from germline, CDR1 is SGDLS and CDR2 is YYNGEE. The V end was cut by 0 bases, the J end by 6 bases, with 16 bases between. CDR3 length: 15 residues. The CDR3 coding sequence is TGTGCCAGCAGCGTAGGTCCGGGAGAAGGTATCGAGCAGTACTTC. Amino acid sequence: CASSVGPGEGIEQYF.

This sequence joins TRBV7-9 and TRBJ1-1; D may be TRBD1 (6 bases). The V and J ends lost 1 base and 0 bases respectively, with 12 bases between them. CDR3 size: 16 residues. Germline lookup yields CDR1 SEHNR and CDR2 FQNEAQ (reference sequence). The DNA for the CDR3 is TGTGCCAGCAGCTTAGGGGGGCCCAACCTGAACACTGAAGCTTTCTTT. The encoded protein is CASSLGGPNLNTEAFF. Based on the CDR3 plus reference TRBV7-9 and TRBJ1-1, the full variable domain is DTGVSQNPRHKITKRGQNVTFRCDPISEHNRLYWYRQTLGQGPEFLTYFQNEAQLEKSRLLSDRFSAERPKGSFSTLEIQRTEQGDSAMYLCASSLGGPNLNTEAFFGQGTRLTVV.

The V and J genes are TRBV4-1 and TRBJ1-5, with no clear D. The CDR3 loop spans 16 amino acids. Germline lookup yields CDR1 MGHRA and CDR2 YSYEKL. V dropped 1 base and J dropped 0 bases, with 10 bases sitting between them. CDR3 sequence (DNA): TGCGCCAGCAGCCAAGTCTTACAGAATAGCAATCAGCCCCAGCATTTT. It specifies CASSQVLQNSNQPQHF.

V is TRBV7-9 and J is TRBJ2-2, with D perhaps being TRBD1 or TRBD2 (5 bases each). Per germline, CDR1 SEHNR and CDR2 FQNEAQ (reference sequence). Trimming removed 4 bases at V and 6 bases at J, with 15 bases between. This CDR3 spans 15 amino acids. The CDR3 is CASSSGAIGAGELFF. The CDR3 region has the DNA TGTGCCAGCAGCTCCGGGGCGATCGGGGCCGGGGAGCTGTTTTTT.

The chain recombines TRBV20-1 with TRBJ2-5; D may be TRBD1 (6 bases). CDR3 size: 13 residues. Germline CDR1 reads DFQATT; CDR2 reads SNEGSKA (reference sequence). Trimming removed 6 bases at V and 1 base at J, with 12 bases between. CDR3 coding DNA: TGCAGTGCCGTTGGGGGCCTCCAAGAGACCCAGTACTTC. Encoded protein: CSAVGGLQETQYF.

This clonotype was detected only a few times. The chain uses TRBV5-1 and TRBJ2-7; 12 nucleotides agree with TRBD2. The CDR3 is 15 amino acids. V dropped 4 bases and J dropped 4; count of bases not matched to a gene: 6. Germline V gives CDR1 SGHRS, CDR2 YFSETQ. This CDR3 reads CASSRASGRGYEQYF. In DNA, the CDR3 is TGCGCCAGCAGCCGCGCTAGCGGGAGGGGTTACGAGCAGTACTTC.

This chain links TRBV2 with TRBJ1-2; TRBD1 is a possible D gene (5 bases). Germline V gene data show CDR1 as SNHLY and CDR2 as FYNNEI. The CDR3 is made up of 13 amino acids. Trimming stripped 8 bases from V and 5 bases from J, with 15 bases between. CDR3 sequence reads: CASGGAGYYGYTF. In DNA form, the CDR3 reads TGTGCCAGCGGAGGGGCAGGGTATTATGGCTACACCTTC.

This clonotype came up a few times. The rearrangement joins TRBV9 to TRBJ2-5; perhaps TRBD2 as D (5 bases). CDR3 length: 16 residues. Trimming left V 3 bases short and J 4 bases short, with 19 bases between. Germline V gene sequence: CDR1 SGDLS, CDR2 YYNGEE. The CDR3 region has the DNA TGTGCCAGCAGCGAACGGGGAGCGGCGAAGGTAGAGACCCAGTACTTC. It codes for CASSERGAAKVETQYF.

The CDR3 nucleotides read TGTGCCACCAGCAGAGATGGGGTCGGGGAGCTGTTTTTT. This translates into CATSRDGVGELFF. V is TRBV15 and J is TRBJ2-2; D unresolved. The germline V gene has CDR1 LNHNV and CDR2 YYDKDF (reference sequence). The CDR3 sequence is 13 residues long. V dropped 0 bases and J dropped 7 bases, with 6 bases sitting between them.

The chain is built from TRBV20-1 and TRBJ2-5; TRBD2 agrees at 11 bases. V lost 3 bases and J lost 2; bases outside the gene matches: 11. Germline CDR1 is DFQATT and CDR2 is SNEGSKA (reference sequence). This CDR3 spans 17 amino acids. The DNA of the CDR3 is TGCAGTGCTAGGCTACCTTCGGGACTAGCGGTTCAAGAGACCCAGTACTTC. Amino acids: CSARLPSGLAVQETQYF.

The chain carries TRBV6-5 and TRBJ2-5; the D gene could be TRBD1 or TRBD2 (5 bases each). Germline CDR1 is MNHEY and CDR2 is SVGAGI. The CDR3 totals 14 residues. V lost 2 bases and J lost 9, with 16 bases in between. CDR3: CASSYRDDSLPQYF. CDR3 coding DNA: TGTGCCAGCAGTTACAGGGACGACAGCCTACCCCAGTACTTC.

The chain recombines TRBV4-2 with TRBJ1-3; D might be TRBD1 (5 bases). Trimming removed 0 bases at V and 4 bases at J, with 13 bases between. Germline lookup yields CDR1 LGHNA and CDR2 YNFKEQ. This CDR3 contains 16 residues. The DNA for the CDR3 is TGTGCCAGCAGCCAAGATTATCGGACATCCGGAAACACCATATATTTT. Its protein is CASSQDYRTSGNTIYF.

This clonotype was seen ten or more times. The chain links TRBV18 to TRBJ2-2; D is unresolved. This CDR3 is 13 amino acids long. V was shortened by 3 bases and J by 2 bases, with 4 bases between the two germline ends. CDR1 and CDR2 from the germline V gene are KGHSH and LQKENI. The CDR3 loop is CASSPQNTGELFF. The DNA of the CDR3 is TGTGCCAGCTCACCCCAAAACACCGGGGAGCTGTTTTTT. Full variable domain (outside the CDR3, taken from reference TRBV18 and TRBJ2-2): NAGVMQNPRHLVRRRGQEARLRCSPMKGHSHVYWYRQLPEEGLKFMVYLQKENIIDESGMPKERFSAEFPKEGPSILRIQQVVRGDSAAYFCASSPQNTGELFFGEGSRLTVL.